The 10 T cell receptor beta chains presented below share a single source sample, sequenced in a study of blood T cell repertoires in COVID-19. Method: immunoSEQ multiplex PCR; TCRdb's copy keeps in-frame clones and lacks some. The sample yields tens of thousands of clones, over 65% seen once. The sequenced sample consisted of peripheral blood. These receptors originate from a human donor in a cohort sampled during active COVID-19.

J is TRBJ1-6 and V is TRBV2; a weak D match, TRBD1 (5 bases). This CDR3 spans 14 amino acids. The germline CDR1 and CDR2 sequences are SNHLY and FYNNEI. Between the trimmed V and J ends, which lost 4 bases and 8 bases, there was a span of 12 bases. The CDR3: CASSAGGSDSPLHF. As DNA, the CDR3 is TGTGCCAGCAGTGCGGGGGGATCGGATTCACCCCTCCACTTT. Full variable domain (missing parts from reference TRBV2 and TRBJ1-6): EPEVTQTPSHQVTQMGQEVILRCVPISNHLYFYWYRQILGQKVEFLVSFYNNEISEKSEIFDDQFSVERPDGSNFTLKIRSTKLEDSAMYFCASSAGGSDSPLHFGNGTRLTVT.

This clone is classed as medium-sized. This chain connects TRBV19 to TRBJ1-3, with 7 bases fitting TRBD1. This CDR3 has 13 residues. Germline CDR1 reads LNHDA; CDR2 reads SQIVND (reference sequence). Trimming took 7 bases from V and 4 from J; bases not matched to a gene: 4. The CDR3 reads CASIRTGGNTIYF. The CDR3 DNA follows: TGTGCCAGTATAAGGACAGGCGGAAACACCATATATTTT. The variable domain in full, completed from reference TRBV19 and TRBJ1-3, reads DGGITQSPKYLFRKEGQNVTLSCEQNLNHDAMYWYRQDPGQGLRLIYYSQIVNDFQKGDIAEGYSVSREKKESFPLTVTSAQKNPTAFYLCASIRTGGNTIYFGEGSWLTVV.

V is TRBV5-1 and J is TRBJ2-5, with D perhaps TRBD1 (5 bases). The CDR3 has 12 residues. In germline, CDR1 is SGHRS, CDR2 YFSETQ. V lost 0 bases and J 9 bases, leaving 9 bases between the germline ends. As DNA, the CDR3 is TGCGCCAGCAGCTTGGAATTCAGGGCCCAGTACTTC. Translating gives CASSLEFRAQYF. Complete variable domain (other parts from reference TRBV5-1 and TRBJ2-5): KAGVTQTPRYLIKTRGQQVTLSCSPISGHRSVSWYQQTPGQGLQFLFEYFSETQRNKGNFPGRFSGRQFSNSRSEMNVSTLELGDSALYLCASSLEFRAQYFGPGTRLLVL.

The V and J genes are TRBV19 and TRBJ1-1; a weak D match, TRBD1 (6 bases). The V end lost 4 bases, the J end lost 7 bases, and 16 bases lay between the germline ends. There are 14 residues in the CDR3. In germline, CDR1 is LNHDA, CDR2 SQIVND (reference sequence). CDR3 coding DNA: TGTGCCAGTAGTACTACAACAGGGTCTCTTGAAGCTTTCTTT. Its protein is CASSTTTGSLEAFF.

The chain employs TRBV11-2 and TRBJ2-5, with TRBD1 matching over 9 bases. The CDR3 contains 17 residues. The V segment lost 6 bases and the J segment 5 bases; nucleotides outside the gene matches: 16. In germline, CDR1 is SGHAT, CDR2 FQNNGV. CDR3 coding DNA: TGTGCCAGCAGACCCTTCCTCCGGGACAGGGTGATGGAGACCCAGTACTTC. This sequence encodes CASRPFLRDRVMETQYF.

V is TRBV4-1 and J is TRBJ1-6, with TRBD1 as a possible D gene (5 bases). Germline CDR1 reads MGHRA; CDR2 reads YSYEKL. V dropped 0 bases and J dropped 2 bases, with 8 bases sitting between them. The CDR3 runs 16 residues. This chain's CDR3 is CASSQESGAYNSPLHF. CDR3 bases: TGCGCCAGCAGCCAAGAGTCGGGGGCCTATAATTCACCCCTCCACTTT.

V gene TRBV4-1 combines with J gene TRBJ2-5, with D tentatively TRBD2 (7 bases). V gave up 3 bases and J gave up 2 bases, with 13 bases separating them. The germline gives CDR1 MGHRA, CDR2 YSYEKL. The length of the CDR3 is 15 residues. The CDR3 protein is CASSHGAGAQETQYF. In DNA form, the CDR3 reads TGCGCCAGCAGCCATGGGGCGGGGGCACAAGAGACCCAGTACTTC.

The chain couples TRBV7-8 to TRBJ2-1; 9 bases map to TRBD1. The CDR3 runs 20 residues. Germline V gene sequence: CDR1 SGHVS, CDR2 FQNEAQ. V was pared by 2 bases and J by 7 bases, with 21 bases of the junction left unmatched. The CDR3 nucleotides read TGTGCCAGCAGCTTAACCCCCGGGACAGGGAAAGGGAGCATGAAAAATGAGCAGTTCTTC. This gives the protein CASSLTPGTGKGSMKNEQFF.

The chain carries TRBV18 and TRBJ1-3, with 8 nucleotides matching TRBD1. With V trimmed by 5 bases and J by 1 base, 4 bases remained unmatched. The germline V gene has CDR1 KGHSH and CDR2 LQKENI. This CDR3 is 15 amino acids long. CDR3 DNA sequence: TGTGCCAGCTCAAGCGACAGGGGTTCTGGAAACACCATATATTTT. This gives the protein CASSSDRGSGNTIYF.

CDR3 DNA: TGCGCCAGCGGCCCTGGGCTTCGGGGTATTGAAGCTTTCTTT. Translating gives CASGPGLRGIEAFF. This chain joins TRBV4-1 and TRBJ1-1, with D unresolved. The CDR3 runs to 14 residues. Trimming shortened V by 8 bases and J by 7 bases, and 20 bases separated the two germline ends. Germline CDR1 reads MGHRA; CDR2 reads YSYEKL.